This is a list of T cell receptor beta chains from one sample in a study of T-cell reconstitution after alpha-beta-depleted transplantation in children. TCRdb re-called the PCR reads through MiXCR, storing one row per CDR3 protein. The data contain approximately 300,000 distinct CDR3 sequences, 10% of them singletons. Sample: PBMCs, taken before TCRalphabeta/CD19-depleted stem cell transplant. The receptors originated from a boy in the first two years of life with acute myeloid leukemia, due to receive a stem cell transplant. Each CDR3 is given with its conserved first and last residue. Each record gives: J gene, clone size, V gene, CDR3 protein. Where a row states a size, it is once, few, many or the class of an expanded clone; other rows omit it.

TRBJ1-2 | many | TRBV5-1 | CASSPPDRRDGYTF
TRBJ2-1 | many | TRBV7-9 | CASSLRAGVNEQFF
TRBJ1-2 | many | TRBV12-3/TRBV12-4 | CASSARYGYTF
TRBJ1-2 | - | TRBV28 | CASRQGRLYGYTF
TRBJ2-4 | - | TRBV11-2 | CASSGDRVDIQYF
TRBJ2-7 | few | TRBV12-3/TRBV12-4 | CASRQGSTYEQYF
TRBJ2-7 | many | TRBV5-4 | CASSPWDGSYEQYF
TRBJ1-1 | - | TRBV4-1 | CASSQVAGTGAMNTEAFF
TRBJ2-1 | - | TRBV4-3 | CASSRRGRNEQFF
TRBJ2-1 | few | TRBV9 | CASSATAGGAYNEQFF
TRBJ2-3 | many | TRBV7-3 | CASSATSGGAFTDTQYF
TRBJ2-7 | many | TRBV5-6 | CASSFVPGSYEQYF
TRBJ2-1 | many | TRBV12-3/TRBV12-4 | CASSFLAGGNNEQFF
TRBJ2-7 | few | TRBV25-1 | CASSELYFGTGGEQYF
TRBJ2-3 | many | TRBV27 | CASSPTVSSTDTQYF
TRBJ2-3 | few | TRBV20-1 | CSASSGGTQYF
TRBJ2-5 | many | TRBV10-3 | CATGLAGGKETQYF
TRBJ2-7 | - | TRBV7-9 | CASSRRGLGGVSF
TRBJ1-4 | many | TRBV3-1 | CASRYRGLRGEKLFF
TRBJ2-3 | many | TRBV6-1 | CASSRGPHRDTQYF
TRBJ1-1 | - | TRBV28 | CASSEGFDNTEAFF
TRBJ2-5 | - | TRBV5-6 | CASSLFDGLQETQYF
TRBJ1-2 | many | TRBV7-8 | CASSTRTGEDYGRTF
TRBJ2-7 | - | TRBV30 | CAWSRPGRLLEQYF
TRBJ1-2 | many | TRBV12-3/TRBV12-4 | CASSFGTGDYGYTF
TRBJ2-7 | many | TRBV2 | CASSDDTYEQYF
TRBJ2-1 | many | TRBV5-1 | CASSLVDEQFF
TRBJ2-1 | few | TRBV5-1 | CASSSRGPAGHSYNEQFF
TRBJ2-3 | many | TRBV7-2 | CASSPGLAGATDTQYF
TRBJ2-4 | many | TRBV7-2 | CASSLVRGRTKNIQYF
TRBJ2-1 | many | TRBV29-1 | CSVGGQGYNEQFF
TRBJ2-2 | few | TRBV20-1 | CSASGPRNTGELFF
TRBJ2-7 | many | TRBV9 | CASSEKAFSYEQYF